The clone carrying this TCR beta chain was found many times. What it binds is unknown. These data belong to a study of T-cell reconstitution after alpha-beta-depleted transplantation in children. Findings and caveats of the study: Reported findings indicate that, about two months after transplant, alpha-beta T cells came from several hundred expanded clones, which were derived from non-depleted graft cells. By one year post-transplant, T-cell counts and diversity largely arose from T cells that were newly produced.

During its preparation, the TCRbeta library received unique molecular identifiers. TCRdb used MiXCR to reprocess the PCR reads, holding one entry per CDR3 protein. Among some 300,000 distinct CDR3 sequences, around 9.1% were seen once, and the ten largest hold approximately 7.6%. The source is a boy younger than two with acute myeloid leukemia, due to receive a stem cell transplant. The source material was PBMCs, sampled before TCRalphabeta/CD19-depleted stem cell transplant.

The CDR3 sequence: CASSSGKAAGLSYNEQFF. The CDR3, as DNA: TGTGCCAGCAGTTCCGGAAAGGCAGCGGGCCTCTCCTACAATGAGCAGTTCTTC. The gene calls are TRBV28 and TRBJ2-1; weak D call: TRBD2 (6 bases). The CDR3 spans 18 residues. The V and J ends lost 4 bases and 0 bases respectively, with 19 bases between them. Germline values: CDR1 MDHEN, CDR2 SYDVKM.